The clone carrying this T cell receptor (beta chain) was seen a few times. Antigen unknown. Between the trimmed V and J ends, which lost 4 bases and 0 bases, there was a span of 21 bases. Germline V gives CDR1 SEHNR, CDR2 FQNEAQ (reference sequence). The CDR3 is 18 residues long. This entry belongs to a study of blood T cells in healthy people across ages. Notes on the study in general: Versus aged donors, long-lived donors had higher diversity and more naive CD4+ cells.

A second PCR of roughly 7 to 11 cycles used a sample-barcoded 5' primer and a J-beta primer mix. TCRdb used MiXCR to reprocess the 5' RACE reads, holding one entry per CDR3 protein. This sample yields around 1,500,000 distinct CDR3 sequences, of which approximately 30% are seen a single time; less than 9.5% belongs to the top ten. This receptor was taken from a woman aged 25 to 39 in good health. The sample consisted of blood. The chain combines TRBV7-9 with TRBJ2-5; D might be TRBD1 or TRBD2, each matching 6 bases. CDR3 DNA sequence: TGTGCCAGCAGCTCCTACCCTCGGGGGCCGTCTCACCAAGAGACCCAGTACTTC. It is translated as CASSSYPRGPSHQETQYF. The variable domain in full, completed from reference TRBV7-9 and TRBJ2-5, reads DTGVSQNPRHKITKRGQNVTFRCDPISEHNRLYWYRQTLGQGPEFLTYFQNEAQLEKSRLLSDRFSAERPKGSFSTLEIQRTEQGDSAMYLCASSSYPRGPSHQETQYFGPGTRLLVL.